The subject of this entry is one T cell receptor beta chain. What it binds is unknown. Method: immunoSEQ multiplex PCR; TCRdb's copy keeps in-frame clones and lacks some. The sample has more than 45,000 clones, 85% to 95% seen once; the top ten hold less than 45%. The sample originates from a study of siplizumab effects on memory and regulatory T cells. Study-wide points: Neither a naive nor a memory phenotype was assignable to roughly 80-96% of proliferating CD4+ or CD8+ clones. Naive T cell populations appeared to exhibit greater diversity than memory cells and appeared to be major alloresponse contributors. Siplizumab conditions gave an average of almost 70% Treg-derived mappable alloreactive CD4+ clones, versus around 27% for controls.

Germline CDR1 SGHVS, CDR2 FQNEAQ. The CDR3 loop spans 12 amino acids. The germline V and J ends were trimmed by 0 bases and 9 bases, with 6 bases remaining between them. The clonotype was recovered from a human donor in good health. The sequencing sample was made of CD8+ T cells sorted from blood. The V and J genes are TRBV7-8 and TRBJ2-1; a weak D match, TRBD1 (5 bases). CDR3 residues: CASSLATVEQFF. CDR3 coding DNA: TGTGCCAGCAGCTTAGCGACAGTTGAGCAGTTCTTC.